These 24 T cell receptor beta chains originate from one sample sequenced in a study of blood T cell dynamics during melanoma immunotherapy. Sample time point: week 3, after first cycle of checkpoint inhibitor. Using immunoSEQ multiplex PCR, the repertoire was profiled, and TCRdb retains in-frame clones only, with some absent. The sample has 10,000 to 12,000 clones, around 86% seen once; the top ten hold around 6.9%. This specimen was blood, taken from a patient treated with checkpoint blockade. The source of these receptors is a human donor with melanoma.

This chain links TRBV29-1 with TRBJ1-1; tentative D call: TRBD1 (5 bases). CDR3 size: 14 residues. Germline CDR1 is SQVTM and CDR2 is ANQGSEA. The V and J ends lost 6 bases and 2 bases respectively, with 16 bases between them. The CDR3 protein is CSVSPMGGNTEAFF. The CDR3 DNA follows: TGCAGCGTCTCCCCCATGGGGGGAAACACTGAAGCTTTCTTT.

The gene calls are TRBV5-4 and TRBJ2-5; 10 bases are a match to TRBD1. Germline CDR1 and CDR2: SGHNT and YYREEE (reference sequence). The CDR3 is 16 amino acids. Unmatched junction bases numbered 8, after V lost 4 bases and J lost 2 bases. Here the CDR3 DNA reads TGTGCCAGCAGCCCCGGGGACAGGGGACTGCAAGAGACCCAGTACTTC. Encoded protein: CASSPGDRGLQETQYF.

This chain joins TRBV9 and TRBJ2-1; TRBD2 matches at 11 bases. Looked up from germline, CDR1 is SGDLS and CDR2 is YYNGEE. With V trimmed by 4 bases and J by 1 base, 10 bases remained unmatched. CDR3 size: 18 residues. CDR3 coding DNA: TGTGCCAGCAGCCCAGTAGCGGGGGGGCGAGGGTCCTACAATGAGCAGTTCTTC. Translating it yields CASSPVAGGRGSYNEQFF.

CDR3 loop: CASSEVEGNEQYF. The CDR3, as DNA: TGTGCCAGCAGTGAAGTGGAGGGTAACGAGCAGTACTTC. V is TRBV6-1 and J is TRBJ2-7; perhaps TRBD2 as D (6 bases). The CDR3 covers 13 residues. Germline lookup yields CDR1 MNHNS and CDR2 SASEGT. V shed 1 base and J shed 5 bases, with 9 bases lying between them.

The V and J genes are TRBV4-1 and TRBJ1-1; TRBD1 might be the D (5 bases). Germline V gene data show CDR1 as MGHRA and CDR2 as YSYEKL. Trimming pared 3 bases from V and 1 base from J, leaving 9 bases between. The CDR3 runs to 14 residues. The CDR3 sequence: CASSHSDRNTEAFF. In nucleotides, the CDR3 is TGCGCCAGCAGCCATTCCGACAGGAACACTGAAGCTTTCTTT.

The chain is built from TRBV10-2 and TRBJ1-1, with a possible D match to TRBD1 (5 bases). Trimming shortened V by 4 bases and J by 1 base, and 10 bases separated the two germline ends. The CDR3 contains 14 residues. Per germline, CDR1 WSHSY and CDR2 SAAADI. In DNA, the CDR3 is TGCGCCAGCAGTGGGGTTACAGGGAACACTGAAGCTTTCTTT. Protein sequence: CASSGVTGNTEAFF.

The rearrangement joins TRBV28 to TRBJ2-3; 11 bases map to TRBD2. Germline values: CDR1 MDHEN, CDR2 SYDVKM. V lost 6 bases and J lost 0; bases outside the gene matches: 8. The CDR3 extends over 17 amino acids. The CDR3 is CASSLFRTSGSTDTQYF. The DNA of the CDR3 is TGTGCCAGCAGCCTATTTCGGACTAGCGGGAGCACAGATACGCAGTATTTT.

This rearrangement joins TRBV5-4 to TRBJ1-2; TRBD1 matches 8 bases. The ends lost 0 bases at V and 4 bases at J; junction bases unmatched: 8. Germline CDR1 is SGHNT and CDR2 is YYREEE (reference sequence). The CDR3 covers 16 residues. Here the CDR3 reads CASSLDPQGASYGYTF. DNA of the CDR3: TGTGCCAGCAGCTTGGACCCGCAGGGGGCTAGCTATGGCTACACCTTC. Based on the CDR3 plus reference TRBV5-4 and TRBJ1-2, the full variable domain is ETGVTQSPTHLIKTRGQQVTLRCSSQSGHNTVSWYQQALGQGPQFIFQYYREEENGRGNFPPRFSGLQFPNYSSELNVNALELDDSALYLCASSLDPQGASYGYTFGSGTRLTVV.

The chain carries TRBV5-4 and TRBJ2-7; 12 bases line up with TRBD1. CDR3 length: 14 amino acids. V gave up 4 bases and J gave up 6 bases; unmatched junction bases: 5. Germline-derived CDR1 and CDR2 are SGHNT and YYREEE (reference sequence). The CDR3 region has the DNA TGTGCCAGCAGCCACCGGGACAGGGGGCGCGAGCAGTACTTC. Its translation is CASSHRDRGREQYF. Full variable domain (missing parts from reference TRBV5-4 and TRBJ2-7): ETGVTQSPTHLIKTRGQQVTLRCSSQSGHNTVSWYQQALGQGPQFIFQYYREEENGRGNFPPRFSGLQFPNYSSELNVNALELDDSALYLCASSHRDRGREQYFGPGTRLTVT.

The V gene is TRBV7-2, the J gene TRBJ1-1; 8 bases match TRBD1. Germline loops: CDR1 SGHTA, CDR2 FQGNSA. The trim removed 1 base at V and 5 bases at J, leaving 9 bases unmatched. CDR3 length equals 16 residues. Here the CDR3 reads CASSLEAGGFNTEAFF. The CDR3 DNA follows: TGTGCCAGCAGCTTAGAGGCAGGGGGCTTTAATACTGAAGCTTTCTTT.

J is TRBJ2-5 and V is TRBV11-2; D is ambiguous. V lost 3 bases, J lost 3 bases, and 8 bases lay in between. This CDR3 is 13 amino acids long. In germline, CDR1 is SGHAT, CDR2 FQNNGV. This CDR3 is CASSFVRKETQYF. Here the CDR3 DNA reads TGTGCCAGCAGCTTCGTTCGTAAAGAGACCCAGTACTTC.

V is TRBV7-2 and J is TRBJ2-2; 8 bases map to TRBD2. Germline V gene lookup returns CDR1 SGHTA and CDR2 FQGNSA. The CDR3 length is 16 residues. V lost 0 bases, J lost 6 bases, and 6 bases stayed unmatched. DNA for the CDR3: TGTGCCAGCAGCTTAGCCGGGGGGGCAATGGCCGGGGAGCTGTTTTTT. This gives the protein CASSLAGGAMAGELFF.

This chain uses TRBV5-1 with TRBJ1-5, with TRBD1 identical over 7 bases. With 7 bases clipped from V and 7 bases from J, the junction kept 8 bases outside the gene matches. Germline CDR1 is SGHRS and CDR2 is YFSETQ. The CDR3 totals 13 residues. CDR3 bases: TGCGCCAGCGCAGCAGACAGGGAACAGCCCCAGCATTTT. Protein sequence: CASAADREQPQHF.

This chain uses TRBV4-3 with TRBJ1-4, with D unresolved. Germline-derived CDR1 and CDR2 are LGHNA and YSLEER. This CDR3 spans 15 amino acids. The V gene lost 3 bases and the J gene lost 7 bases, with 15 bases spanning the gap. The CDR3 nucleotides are TGCGCCAGCAGCCAGTTCACCGGTCTAGGTGAAAAACTGTTTTTT. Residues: CASSQFTGLGEKLFF.

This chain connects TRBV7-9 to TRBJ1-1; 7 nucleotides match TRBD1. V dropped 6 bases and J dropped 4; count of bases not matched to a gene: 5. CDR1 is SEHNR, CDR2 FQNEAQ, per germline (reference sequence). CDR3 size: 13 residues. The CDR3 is CASSSSGGTEAFF. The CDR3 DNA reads TGTGCCAGCAGTTCGTCAGGGGGCACTGAAGCTTTCTTT.

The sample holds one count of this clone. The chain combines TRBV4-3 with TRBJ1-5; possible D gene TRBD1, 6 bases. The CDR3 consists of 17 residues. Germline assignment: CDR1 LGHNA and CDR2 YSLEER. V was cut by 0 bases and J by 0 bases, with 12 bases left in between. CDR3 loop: CASSQEIRGYSNQPQHF. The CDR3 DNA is TGCGCCAGCAGCCAAGAAATCAGGGGATATAGCAATCAGCCCCAGCATTTT.

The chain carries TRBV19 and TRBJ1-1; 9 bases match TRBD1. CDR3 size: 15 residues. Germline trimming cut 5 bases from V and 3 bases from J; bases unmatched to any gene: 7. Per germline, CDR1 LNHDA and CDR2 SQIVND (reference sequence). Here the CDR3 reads CASSSGTGSHTEAFF. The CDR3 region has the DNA TGTGCCAGTAGTTCGGGGACAGGGAGTCACACTGAAGCTTTCTTT.

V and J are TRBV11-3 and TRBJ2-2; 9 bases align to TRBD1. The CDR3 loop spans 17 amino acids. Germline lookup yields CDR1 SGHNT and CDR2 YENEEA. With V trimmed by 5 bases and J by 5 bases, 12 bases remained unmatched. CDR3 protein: CASSRTSGTGITGELFF. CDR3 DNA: TGTGCCAGCAGCCGGACCTCCGGGACAGGGATAACCGGGGAGCTGTTTTTT.

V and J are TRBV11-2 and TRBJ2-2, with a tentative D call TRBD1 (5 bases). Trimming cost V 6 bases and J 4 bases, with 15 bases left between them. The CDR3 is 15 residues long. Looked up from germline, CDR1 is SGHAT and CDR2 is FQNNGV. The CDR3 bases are TGTGCCAGCAGGCCTACAGGATCCCGCACCGGGGAGCTGTTTTTT. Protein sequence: CASRPTGSRTGELFF.

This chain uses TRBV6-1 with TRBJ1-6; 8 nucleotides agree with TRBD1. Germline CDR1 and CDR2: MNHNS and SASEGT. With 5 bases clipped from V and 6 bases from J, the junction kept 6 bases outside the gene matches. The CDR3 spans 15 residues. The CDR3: CASSSRTGTNSPLHF. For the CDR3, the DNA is TGTGCCAGCAGTTCTCGGACAGGGACTAATTCACCCCTCCACTTT.

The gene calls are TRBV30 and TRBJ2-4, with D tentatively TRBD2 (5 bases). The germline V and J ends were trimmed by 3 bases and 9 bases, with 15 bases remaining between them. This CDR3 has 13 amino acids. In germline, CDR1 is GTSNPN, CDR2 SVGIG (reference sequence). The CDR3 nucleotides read TGTGCCTGGAGCCTCGGGCAGGCGGGCATTCAGTACTTC. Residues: CAWSLGQAGIQYF.

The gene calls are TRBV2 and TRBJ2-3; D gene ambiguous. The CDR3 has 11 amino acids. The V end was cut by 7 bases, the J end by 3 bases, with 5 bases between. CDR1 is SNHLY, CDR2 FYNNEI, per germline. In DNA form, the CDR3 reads TGTGCCAGCACCCCGACAGATACGCAGTATTTT. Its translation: CASTPTDTQYF.

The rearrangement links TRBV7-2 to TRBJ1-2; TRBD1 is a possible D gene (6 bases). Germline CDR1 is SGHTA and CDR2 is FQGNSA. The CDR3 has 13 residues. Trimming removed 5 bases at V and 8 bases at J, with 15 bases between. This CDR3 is CASSPPTGRGYTF. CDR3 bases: TGTGCCAGCAGCCCCCCCACAGGGCGAGGCTACACCTTC.

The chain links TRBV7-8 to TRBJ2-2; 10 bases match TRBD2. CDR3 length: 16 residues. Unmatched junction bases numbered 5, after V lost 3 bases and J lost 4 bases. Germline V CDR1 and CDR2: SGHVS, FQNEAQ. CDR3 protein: CASSLGSGGPTGELFF. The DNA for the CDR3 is TGTGCCAGCAGCTTGGGTAGCGGGGGGCCCACCGGGGAGCTGTTTTTT.